This TCR beta chain was obtained from a study of prognosis after radiotherapy for stage I lung cancer. As concerns this clonotype: Antigen specificity is unknown.

CT and PET/CT showed node-negative disease in all patients, none of whom had received prior chemotherapy or radiotherapy or had other malignancies. CDR3 of TCR beta was amplified from genomic DNA via a two-round multiplex PCR. The use of primers specific to each TRBV and TRBJ gene characterized first-round PCR. From the multiplex PCR reads, TCRdb called clonotypes with MiXCR, one entry per CDR3 protein. Of around 20,000 distinct CDR3 sequences listed, roughly 55% are singletons. General observations from the study: With medians of approximately 10,000 versus 7,000, unique TCR clone counts fell after stereotactic body radiation therapy. Divergent TRBV and TRBJ gene usage has reportedly been observed between patients with and without metastases.

The sample here was PBMCs, taken before or after stereotactic body radiation therapy (not recorded which). The sequence was collected from a donor aged 50 or older with non-small cell lung cancer.

CDR3 sequence reads: CASSEGQVMPGELFF. DNA of the CDR3: TGTGCCAGCAGTGAGGGACAGGTGATGCCCGGGGAGCTGTTTTTT. This chain connects TRBV2 to TRBJ2-2; 8 bases match TRBD1. This CDR3 region has 15 residues. Germline V gene lookup returns CDR1 SNHLY and CDR2 FYNNEI. The junction had 6 bases not matched to a gene; V was cut back by 3 bases and J by 6 bases. Based on the CDR3 plus reference TRBV2 and TRBJ2-2, the full variable domain is EPEVTQTPSHQVTQMGQEVILRCVPISNHLYFYWYRQILGQKVEFLVSFYNNEISEKSEIFDDQFSVERPDGSNFTLKIRSTKLEDSAMYFCASSEGQVMPGELFFGEGSRLTVL.